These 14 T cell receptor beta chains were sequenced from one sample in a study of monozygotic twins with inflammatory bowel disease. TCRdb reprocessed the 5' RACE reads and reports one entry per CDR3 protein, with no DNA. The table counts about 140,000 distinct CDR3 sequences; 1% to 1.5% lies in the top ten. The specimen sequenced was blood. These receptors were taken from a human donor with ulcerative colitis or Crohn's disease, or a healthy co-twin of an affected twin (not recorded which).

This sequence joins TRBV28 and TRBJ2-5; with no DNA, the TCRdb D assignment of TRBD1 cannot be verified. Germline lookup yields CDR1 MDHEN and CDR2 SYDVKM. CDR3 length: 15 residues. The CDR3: CASRRPQGFRETQYF.

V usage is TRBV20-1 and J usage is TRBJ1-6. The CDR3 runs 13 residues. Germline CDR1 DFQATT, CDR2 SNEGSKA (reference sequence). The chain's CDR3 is CSARENSYAPLHF.

Here the CDR3 reads CASSLAEGQVGNEQFF. The rearrangement uses TRBV5-1 and TRBJ2-1. The germline CDR1 and CDR2 sequences are SGHRS and YFSETQ. The CDR3 loop spans 16 amino acids.

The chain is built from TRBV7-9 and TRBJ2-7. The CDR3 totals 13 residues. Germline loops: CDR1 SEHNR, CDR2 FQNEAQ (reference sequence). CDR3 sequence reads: CASSLEISYEQYF.

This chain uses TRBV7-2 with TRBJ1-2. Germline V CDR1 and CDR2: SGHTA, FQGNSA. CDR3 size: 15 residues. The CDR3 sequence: CASSLVAGLNYGYTF.

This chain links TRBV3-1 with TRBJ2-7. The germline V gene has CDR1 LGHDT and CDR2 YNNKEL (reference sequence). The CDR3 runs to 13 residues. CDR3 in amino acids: CASSQGVRDEQYF.

The CDR3 reads CASSLLGAEAFF. The chain uses TRBV7-2 and TRBJ1-1; as DNA is missing, the TRBD1 call by TCRdb cannot be tested. Per germline, CDR1 SGHTA and CDR2 FQGNSA. The CDR3 contains 12 residues.

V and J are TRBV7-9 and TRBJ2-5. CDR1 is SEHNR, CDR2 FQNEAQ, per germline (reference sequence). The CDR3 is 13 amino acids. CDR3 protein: CASSLGFGETQYF.

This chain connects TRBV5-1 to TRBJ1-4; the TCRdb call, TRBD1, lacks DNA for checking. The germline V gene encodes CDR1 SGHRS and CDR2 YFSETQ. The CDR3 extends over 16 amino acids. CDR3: CASSPSRTGHNEKLFF.

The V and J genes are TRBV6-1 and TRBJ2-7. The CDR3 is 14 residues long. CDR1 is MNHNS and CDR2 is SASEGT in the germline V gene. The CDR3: CASSDLQGFSEQYF.

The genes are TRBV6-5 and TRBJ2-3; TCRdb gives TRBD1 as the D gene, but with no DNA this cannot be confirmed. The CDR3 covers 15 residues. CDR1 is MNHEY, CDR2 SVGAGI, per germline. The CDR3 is CASSFRDRSTDTQYF.

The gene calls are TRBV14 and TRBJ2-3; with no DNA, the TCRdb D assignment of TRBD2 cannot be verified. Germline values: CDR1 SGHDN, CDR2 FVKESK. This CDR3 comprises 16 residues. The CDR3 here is CASSQEGRGSTDTQYF.

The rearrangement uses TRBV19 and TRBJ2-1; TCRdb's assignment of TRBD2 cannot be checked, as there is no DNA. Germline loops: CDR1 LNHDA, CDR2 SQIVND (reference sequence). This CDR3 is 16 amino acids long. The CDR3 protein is CASSPTSGRFDNEQFF.

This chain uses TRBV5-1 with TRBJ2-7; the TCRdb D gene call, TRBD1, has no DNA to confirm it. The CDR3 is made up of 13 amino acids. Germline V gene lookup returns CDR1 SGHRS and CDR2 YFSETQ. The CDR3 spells CASSWGQGSEQYF.